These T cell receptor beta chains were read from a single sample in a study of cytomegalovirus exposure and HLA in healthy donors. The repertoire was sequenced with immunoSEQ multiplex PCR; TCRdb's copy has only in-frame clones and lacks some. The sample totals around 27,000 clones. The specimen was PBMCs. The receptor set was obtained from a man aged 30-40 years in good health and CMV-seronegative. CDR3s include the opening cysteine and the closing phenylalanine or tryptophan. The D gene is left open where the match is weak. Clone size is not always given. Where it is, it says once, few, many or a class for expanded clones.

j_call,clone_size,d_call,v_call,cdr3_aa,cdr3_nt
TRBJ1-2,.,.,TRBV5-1,CASSAGQTLYGYTF,TGCGCCAGCAGCGCAGGACAAACCCTCTATGGCTACACCTTC
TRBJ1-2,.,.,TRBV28,CASITRGNYGYTF,TGTGCCAGCATCACCAGAGGGAACTATGGCTACACCTTC
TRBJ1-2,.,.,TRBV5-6,CASNRQGNYGYTF,TGTGCCAGCAACAGGCAGGGAAACTATGGCTACACCTTC
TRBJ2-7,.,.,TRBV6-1,CASSDGGRGYEQYF,TGTGCCAGCAGTGACGGGGGGCGCGGGTACGAGCAGTACTTC
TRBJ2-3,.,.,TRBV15,CATSRDLRITDTQYF,TGTGCCACCAGCAGAGATCTGAGAATCACAGATACGCAGTATTTT
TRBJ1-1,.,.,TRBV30,CAWSVRDTEAFF,TGTGCCTGGAGTGTGCGGGACACTGAAGCTTTCTTT
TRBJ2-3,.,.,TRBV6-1,CATAGTASTDTQYF,TGTGCCACGGCGGGGACAGCTAGCACAGATACGCAGTATTTT
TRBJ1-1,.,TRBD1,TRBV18,CASSPPGQGGVTEAFF,TGTGCCAGCTCACCGCCAGGACAGGGAGGAGTCACTGAAGCTTTCTTT
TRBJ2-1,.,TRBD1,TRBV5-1,CASSADRVNNEQFF,TGCGCCAGCAGCGCGGACAGGGTCAACAATGAGCAGTTCTTC
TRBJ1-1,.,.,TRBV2,CASSSRDMNTEAFF,TGTGCCAGCAGTTCCAGGGACATGAACACTGAAGCTTTCTTT
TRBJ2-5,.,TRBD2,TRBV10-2,CASSEPGGRETQYF,TGCGCCAGCAGTGAACCGGGGGGTCGGGAGACCCAGTACTTC
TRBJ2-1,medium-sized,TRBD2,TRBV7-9,CASGLPGLAGYEQFF,TGTGCCAGCGGATTACCGGGACTAGCGGGTTATGAGCAGTTCTTC
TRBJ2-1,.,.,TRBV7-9,CASSPSIGERDNEQFF,TGTGCCAGCAGCCCCTCAATCGGGGAAAGGGACAATGAGCAGTTCTTC
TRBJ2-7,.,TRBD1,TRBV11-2,CASSSQGGTGYEQYF,TGTGCCAGCAGCTCCCAGGGTGGGACAGGGTACGAGCAGTACTTC
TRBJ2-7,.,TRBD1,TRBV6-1,CASIGQGRWEQYF,TGTGCCAGCATCGGACAGGGGCGCTGGGAGCAGTACTTC
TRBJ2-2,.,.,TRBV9,CASSSGQRANTGELFF,TGTGCCAGCAGCTCGGGACAACGCGCGAACACCGGGGAGCTGTTTTTT
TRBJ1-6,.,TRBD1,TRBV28,CASSSAGTGVSPLHF,TGTGCCAGCAGTTCCGCCGGGACAGGGGTCTCCCCCCTCCACTTT
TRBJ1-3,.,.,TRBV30,CAWGPGNTIYF,TGTGCCTGGGGGCCAGGAAACACCATATATTTT
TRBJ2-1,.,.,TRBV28,CASSLDGIWGDEQFF,TGTGCCAGCAGTTTGGACGGAATCTGGGGGGATGAGCAGTTCTTC
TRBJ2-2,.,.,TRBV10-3,CAISEPEGRQGHAGELFF,TGTGCCATCAGTGAGCCGGAAGGGCGGCAGGGGCATGCCGGGGAGCTGTTTTTT
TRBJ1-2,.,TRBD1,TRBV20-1,CSASTGDGYTF,TGCAGTGCTAGTACAGGGGATGGCTACACCTTC
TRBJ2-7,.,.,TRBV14,CASSQAGRGHEQYF,TGTGCCAGCAGCCAAGCGGGCAGGGGACACGAGCAGTACTTC
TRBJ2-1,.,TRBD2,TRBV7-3,CASSLGLAGAYNEQFF,TGTGCCAGCAGCCTAGGACTAGCGGGGGCCTACAATGAGCAGTTCTTC
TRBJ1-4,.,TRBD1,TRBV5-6,CASSSGQSGSKGKLFF,TGTGCCAGCAGTTCGGGACAGTCGGGCTCAAAGGGAAAACTGTTTTTT
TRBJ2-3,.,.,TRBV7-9,CASSLLGLAPLDTQYF,TGTGCCAGCAGCTTATTGGGCCTAGCTCCTCTCGATACGCAGTATTTT
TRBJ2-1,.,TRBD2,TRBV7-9,CASSPRLAGAREQFF,TGTGCCAGCAGCCCCAGACTAGCGGGGGCCAGAGAGCAGTTCTTC
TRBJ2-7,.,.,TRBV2,CASSRETVRESFKDF,TGTGCCAGCAGCAGGGAAACAGTGAGAGAGTCTTTTAAGGACTTC
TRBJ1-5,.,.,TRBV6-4,CASRNTGPHYQPQHF,TGTGCCAGCAGAAACACAGGACCTCATTATCAGCCCCAGCATTTT
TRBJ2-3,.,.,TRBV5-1,CASSLASYTDTQYF,TGCGCCAGCAGCTTGGCCTCTTACACAGATACGCAGTATTTT
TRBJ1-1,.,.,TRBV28,CASIKGGAHSEAFF,TGTGCCAGCATCAAAGGGGGGGCGCATTCTGAAGCTTTCTTT
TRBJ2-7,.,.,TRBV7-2,CASSLGGGLSYEQYF,TGTGCCAGCAGCTTAGGGGGAGGCCTCTCCTACGAGCAGTACTTC
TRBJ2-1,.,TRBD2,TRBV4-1,CASSQDPSPGLVLYEQFF,TGCGCCAGCAGCCAAGATCCTTCTCCGGGACTAGTATTATATGAGCAGTTCTTC
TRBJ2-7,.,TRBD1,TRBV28,CASSPLPGTGGIGEQYF,TGTGCCAGCAGTCCGCTGCCCGGGACAGGGGGAATAGGGGAGCAGTACTTC
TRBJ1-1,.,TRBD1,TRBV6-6,CASSYGQGWTEAFF,TGTGCCAGCAGTTACGGACAGGGGTGGACTGAAGCTTTCTTT
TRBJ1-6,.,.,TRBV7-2,CASSLDLGTMSVPSHF,TGTGCTAGCAGCTTAGACTTGGGGACAATGAGCGTCCCTTCCCACTTT
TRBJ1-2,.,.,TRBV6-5,CASSLQGYGYTF,TGTGCCAGCAGTCTCCAGGGTTATGGCTACACCTTC
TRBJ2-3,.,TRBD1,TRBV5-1,CASSPRVTGGEDTQYF,TGCGCCAGCAGCCCTCGGGTGACAGGGGGCGAAGATACGCAGTATTTT
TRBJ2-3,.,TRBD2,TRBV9,CASSGTSGVTDTQYF,TGTGCCAGCAGCGGCACTAGCGGGGTCACAGATACGCAGTATTTT
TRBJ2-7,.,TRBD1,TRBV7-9,CASRPQGASYEQYF,TGTGCCAGCAGACCACAGGGGGCGTCCTACGAGCAGTACTTC
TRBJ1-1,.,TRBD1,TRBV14,CASSRREGTGLLATEAFF,TGTGCCAGCAGCCGCCGTGAGGGGACAGGGCTCCTTGCCACTGAAGCTTTCTTT
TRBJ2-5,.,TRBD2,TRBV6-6,CASSSEREERETQYF,TGTGCCAGCAGTTCTGAGCGGGAGGAACGAGAGACCCAGTACTTC
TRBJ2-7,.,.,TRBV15,CATSSHSRGFREQYF,TGTGCCACCAGCAGCCACTCCCGAGGATTCCGCGAGCAGTACTTC
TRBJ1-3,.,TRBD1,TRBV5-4,CASGQGGMGGNTIYF,TGTGCCAGCGGACAGGGAGGTATGGGTGGAAACACCATATATTTT
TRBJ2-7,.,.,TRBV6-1,CGTKTPQTYEQYF,TGTGGGACAAAGACCCCACAAACCTACGAGCAGTACTTC
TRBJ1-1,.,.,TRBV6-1,CASSELAGNTEAFF,TGTGCCAGCAGTGAACTCGCCGGGAACACTGAAGCTTTCTTT
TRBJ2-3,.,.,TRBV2,CASSRPPLTRTDTQYF,TGTGCCAGCAGTCGACCTCCCTTGACTCGCACAGATACGCAGTATTTT
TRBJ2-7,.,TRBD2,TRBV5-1,CASSPAGNPYEQYF,TGCGCCAGCAGCCCAGCGGGAAATCCCTACGAGCAGTACTTC
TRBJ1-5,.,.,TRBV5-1,CASSEGGGNQPQHF,TGCGCCAGCAGCGAGGGTGGAGGCAATCAGCCCCAGCATTTT
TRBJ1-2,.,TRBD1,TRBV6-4,CASNPGGAYYGYTF,TGTGCCAGCAACCCAGGGGGCGCATACTATGGCTACACCTTC
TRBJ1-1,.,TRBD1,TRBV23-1,CASSQGDRDAEAFF,TGCGCCAGCAGTCAAGGCGACAGGGACGCTGAAGCTTTCTTT
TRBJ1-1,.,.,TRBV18,CASSPSNGNTEAFF,TGTGCCAGCTCACCAAGTAACGGGAACACTGAAGCTTTCTTT
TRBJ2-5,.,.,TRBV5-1,CASSPGTQETQYF,TGCGCCAGCAGCCCGGGAACACAAGAGACCCAGTACTTC
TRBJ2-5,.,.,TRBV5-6,CASSLDKATRETQYF,TGTGCCAGCAGCTTGGATAAAGCGACGAGGGAGACCCAGTACTTC
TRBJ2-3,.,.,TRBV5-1,CASSPNTDTQYF,TGCGCCAGCAGTCCAAACACAGATACGCAGTATTTT
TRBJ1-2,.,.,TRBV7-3,CASSPGPPYGYTF,TGTGCCAGCAGCCCAGGTCCCCCCTATGGCTACACCTTC
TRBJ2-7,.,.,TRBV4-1,CASSHTGRKGYEQYF,TGCGCCAGCAGTCACACAGGGCGCAAAGGCTACGAGCAGTACTTC
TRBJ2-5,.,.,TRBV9,CASSVGTEVQETQYF,TGTGCCAGCAGCGTAGGGACAGAAGTCCAAGAGACCCAGTACTTC
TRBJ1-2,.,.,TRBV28,CASRLTGHLEDYGYTF,TGTGCCAGCAGGCTTACGGGACACCTTGAGGATTATGGCTACACCTTC
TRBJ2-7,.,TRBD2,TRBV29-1,CSVVRTSGYEQYF,TGCAGCGTTGTAAGGACTAGCGGTTACGAGCAGTACTTC